This TCR beta chain was identified during a study of blood T cells in healthy people across ages. The V end lost 0 bases, the J end lost 10 bases, and 14 bases lay between the germline ends. The CDR3 length is 15 residues. The germline V gene encodes CDR1 SGHRS and CDR2 YFSETQ. Using a J-beta primer mix together with a sample-barcoded 5' primer, a second PCR was run for about 6 to 12 cycles. Every sample gave at least 2.5 million paired-end reads containing CDR3. TCRdb re-derived calls from the 5' RACE reads in MiXCR, one entry per CDR3 protein. The sample includes about 1,800,000 distinct CDR3 sequences, about 28% of them seen just once.

This sequence joins TRBV5-1 and TRBJ1-6; a possible D gene is TRBD1 (5 bases). Sequenced sample: blood. This receptor was identified in a woman in her twenties or thirties in good health. The CDR3 is CASSLGGRVDSPLHF. CDR3 nucleotide sequence: TGCGCCAGCAGCTTGGGGGGCAGGGTCGACTCACCCCTCCACTTT.